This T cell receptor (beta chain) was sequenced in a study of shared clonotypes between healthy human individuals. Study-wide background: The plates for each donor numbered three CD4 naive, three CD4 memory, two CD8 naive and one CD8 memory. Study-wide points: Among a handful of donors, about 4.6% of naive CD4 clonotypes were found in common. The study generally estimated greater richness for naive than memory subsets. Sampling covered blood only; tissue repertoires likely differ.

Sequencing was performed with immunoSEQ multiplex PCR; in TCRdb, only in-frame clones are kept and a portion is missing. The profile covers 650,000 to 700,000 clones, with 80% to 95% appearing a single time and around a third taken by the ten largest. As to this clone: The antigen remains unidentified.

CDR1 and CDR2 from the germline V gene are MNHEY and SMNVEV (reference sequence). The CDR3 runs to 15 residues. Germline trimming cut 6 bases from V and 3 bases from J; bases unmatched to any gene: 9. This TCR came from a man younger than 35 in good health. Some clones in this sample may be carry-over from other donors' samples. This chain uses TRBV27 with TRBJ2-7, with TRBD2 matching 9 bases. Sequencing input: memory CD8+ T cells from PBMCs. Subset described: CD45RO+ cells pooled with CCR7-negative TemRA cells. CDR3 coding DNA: TGTGCCAGCAGCCCCGCGGGGGGGCTGGTCTACGAGCAGTACTTC. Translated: CASSPAGGLVYEQYF.